The 21 T cell receptor beta chains below come from one sample, sequenced in a study of blood T cells in healthy people across ages. A J-beta primer mix and a sample-barcoded 5' primer were used in a second PCR of about 7 to 12 cycles. TCRdb used MiXCR to reprocess the 5' RACE reads, holding one entry per CDR3 protein. The table has hundreds of thousands of distinct CDR3 sequences, around half seen once. Input material: blood. These receptors were collected from a woman between 55 and 75 years old in good health.

The chain combines TRBV29-1 with TRBJ1-2, with D perhaps TRBD1 (6 bases). V gave up 6 bases and J gave up 4 bases, with 15 bases separating them. Germline CDR1 reads SQVTM; CDR2 reads ANQGSEA. This CDR3 region has 13 residues. CDR3 region: CSVREQTGYGYTF. CDR3 bases: TGCAGCGTAAGAGAACAGACAGGCTATGGCTACACCTTC.

This chain links TRBV2 with TRBJ2-7; D is uncertain. The V gene's germline CDR1 is SNHLY and CDR2 FYNNEI. The CDR3 is 14 amino acids. Trimming removed 6 bases at V and 2 bases at J, with 14 bases between. CDR3 region: CASSDGPTTYEQYF. CDR3 sequence (DNA): TGTGCCAGCAGCGATGGACCGACCACCTACGAGCAGTACTTC.

V and J are TRBV5-5 and TRBJ2-5; 9 positions agree with TRBD1. In germline, CDR1 is SGHKS, CDR2 YYEKEE (reference sequence). V gave up 3 bases and J gave up 11 bases; unmatched junction bases: 17. The CDR3 contains 16 residues. Written as DNA, the CDR3 is TGTGCCAGCAGCTCCATCCCTCCGGGACAGGGCGTTAAGCAGTACTTC. Its translation: CASSSIPPGQGVKQYF.

The chain joins TRBV27 to TRBJ1-2, with 10 bases matching TRBD1. The V gene's germline CDR1 is MNHEY and CDR2 SMNVEV (reference sequence). J gave up 7 bases and V 0 bases, and 11 bases lay outside the gene matches. The CDR3 is 17 residues long. The CDR3: CASSLSLTGGLRVGYTF. The CDR3 DNA sequence: TGTGCCAGCAGTTTATCCCTGACAGGGGGCCTACGAGTTGGCTACACCTTC.

V and J are TRBV5-5 and TRBJ2-3; D not certain. Germline V gene sequence: CDR1 SGHKS, CDR2 YYEKEE (reference sequence). Trimming cost V 4 bases and J 2 bases, with 14 bases left between them. This CDR3 has 15 amino acids. CDR3 DNA sequence: TGTGCCAGCAGCCTATTCCAAGACCCCACAGATACGCAGTATTTT. Residues: CASSLFQDPTDTQYF.

A word on this clonotype: Mismatch with germline at one junction end may stem from a read error. The chain couples TRBV5-1 to TRBJ1-2; the D gene is possibly TRBD1 (6 bases). CDR3 length equals 15 residues. Germline V gene sequence: CDR1 SGHRS, CDR2 YFSETQ. In DNA form, the CDR3 reads TGCGCCAGCAGCTTGGCCGGAGGACAGAACTATGGCCACACCTTC. It translates to CASSLAGGQNYGHTF. Together with reference TRBV5-1 and TRBJ1-2, the CDR3 gives the full variable domain: KAGVTQTPRYLIKTRGQQVTLSCSPISGHRSVSWYQQTPGQGLQFLFEYFSETQRNKGNFPGRFSGRQFSNSRSEMNVSTLELGDSALYLCASSLAGGQNYGHTFGSGTRLTVV.

The chain recombines TRBV29-1 with TRBJ2-7; D uncertain. CDR3 length: 11 amino acids. Germline CDR1 reads SQVTM; CDR2 reads ANQGSEA. V was pared by 4 bases and J by 3 bases, with 7 bases between. CDR3 in amino acids: CSVVTGYEQYF. As DNA, the CDR3 is TGCAGCGTTGTGACCGGCTACGAGCAGTACTTC.

This clonotype has only a few counts. The chain links TRBV11-2 to TRBJ2-7; 9 nucleotides agree with TRBD1. Trimming at V came to 2 bases and at J to 1 base, leaving 3 bases not matched to a gene. Germline V gene sequence: CDR1 SGHAT, CDR2 FQNNGV. The CDR3 extends over 15 amino acids. Here the CDR3 reads CASSLYGQGSYEQYF. The CDR3 DNA is TGTGCCAGCAGCTTATACGGACAGGGGTCCTACGAGCAGTACTTC. Complete variable domain (other parts from reference TRBV11-2 and TRBJ2-7): EAGVAQSPRYKIIEKRQSVAFWCNPISGHATLYWYQQILGQGPKLLIQFQNNGVVDDSQLPKDRFSAERLKGVDSTLKIQPAKLEDSAVYLCASSLYGQGSYEQYFGPGTRLTVT.

This clonotype was seen only a few times. This chain joins TRBV18 and TRBJ1-1; no clear D gene. The V end lost 2 bases, the J end lost 1 base, and 5 bases lay between the germline ends. The CDR3 runs to 13 residues. Per germline, CDR1 KGHSH and CDR2 LQKENI. CDR3 residues: CASSPDQNTEAFF. DNA for the CDR3: TGTGCCAGCTCACCAGACCAGAACACTGAAGCTTTCTTT.

This rearrangement joins TRBV24-1 to TRBJ2-1, with 11 bases identical to TRBD2. The better agreement between TRBJ2-7 and the DNA end casts doubt on the J call. This CDR3 has 16 residues. Germline CDR1 reads KGHDR; CDR2 reads SFDVKD. The CDR3 sequence: CATSDASGRTYNEQYF. The CDR3 nucleotides read TGTGCCACCAGTGACGCTAGCGGGAGGACCTACAATGAGCAGTACTTC.

This clonotype has more than one count but fewer than ten. The rearrangement joins TRBV20-1 to TRBJ2-3; D possibly corresponds to TRBD2 (5 bases). The V end was cut by 6 bases, the J end by 5 bases, with 12 bases between. The CDR3 contains 12 residues. Germline CDR1 is DFQATT and CDR2 is SNEGSKA (reference sequence). This CDR3 is CSAKWAGDTQYF. The CDR3 DNA follows: TGCAGTGCCAAGTGGGCGGGAGATACGCAGTATTTT.

The rearrangement joins TRBV12-3 or TRBV12-4 to TRBJ2-5; no clear D. The CDR3 length is 14 residues. Deletions cut 2 bases from V and 0 bases from J, with 7 bases between. The CDR3 protein is CASSLYGYQETQYF. Here the CDR3 DNA reads TGTGCCAGCAGTTTATACGGCTACCAAGAGACCCAGTACTTC.

Of note for this clonotype: Being one base from a much bigger clone, this may be a read error. The V gene is TRBV12-3 or TRBV12-4, the J gene TRBJ2-7; D is ambiguous. The CDR3 is 12 residues long. Trimming shortened V by 5 bases and J by 12 bases, and 17 bases separated the two germline ends. CDR3 region: CASSGSKNIRYF. Here the CDR3 DNA reads TGTGCCAGCAGTGGATCCAAAAACATTCGGTACTTC.

The rearrangement joins TRBV2 to TRBJ2-4; no clear D gene. Germline V lookup: CDR1 SNHLY, CDR2 FYNNEI. Trimming stripped 4 bases from V and 0 bases from J, with 10 bases between. The CDR3 is made up of 15 amino acids. The CDR3 DNA sequence: TGTGCCAGCAGTGCAAGGACCCTAGCCAAAAACATTCAGTACTTC. This encodes CASSARTLAKNIQYF.

The rearrangement links TRBV11-1 to TRBJ2-5, with 10 bases that match TRBD2. The germline V gene has CDR1 SGHAT and CDR2 FQDESV (reference sequence). The J segment lost 0 bases and the V segment lost 3 bases, leaving 19 bases of the junction unmatched. The CDR3 has 21 amino acids. The CDR3 region is CASSFYREPDPGLANQETQYF. The DNA for the CDR3 is TGTGCCAGCAGCTTTTACAGGGAACCAGATCCGGGACTAGCGAACCAAGAGACCCAGTACTTC.

V gene TRBV7-9 combines with J gene TRBJ1-2; TRBD1 matches at 7 bases. V lost 3 bases and J lost 8; bases outside the gene matches: 15. Germline V gene sequence: CDR1 SEHNR, CDR2 FQNEAQ (reference sequence). The CDR3 is made up of 16 amino acids. The CDR3 bases are TGTGCCAGCAGCTTTCTCGACCCGTCCCAAGGGGGCGGCTACACCTTC. Its translation is CASSFLDPSQGGGYTF.

CDR3 loop: CASRLSSGRDNEQFF. DNA of the CDR3: TGTGCCAGCAGACTTTCTAGCGGGAGAGATAATGAGCAGTTCTTC. This chain links TRBV7-9 with TRBJ2-1; 10 bases match TRBD2. Germline assignment: CDR1 SEHNR and CDR2 FQNEAQ (reference sequence). This CDR3 comprises 15 residues. With 6 bases clipped from V and 7 bases from J, the junction kept 9 bases outside the gene matches.

This clonotype was counted between two and nine times. A much larger clone differs from this one at a single base, so this may be a read error. V is TRBV3-1 and J is TRBJ2-5; 8 bases line up with TRBD1. V was clipped by 4 bases and J by 11 bases; unmatched bases: 21. Per germline, CDR1 LGHDT and CDR2 YNNKEL (reference sequence). The CDR3 is 17 residues long. This chain's CDR3 is CASSLRSAGQGRDEQYF. CDR3 nucleotide sequence: TGTGCCAGCAGCCTAAGATCAGCTGGACAGGGTCGGGATGAGCAGTACTTC.

The sample holds one count of this clonotype. A read error is possible here, since a much larger clone lies one base away. DNA for the CDR3: TGTGCCAGCAGCAGACGAGACGACGAGCAGTACTTC. Translated, it gives CASSRRDDEQYF. The chain employs TRBV5-6 and TRBJ2-7, with no clear D. V lost 4 bases and J 5 bases, leaving 10 bases between the germline ends. Germline values: CDR1 SGHDT, CDR2 YYEEEE. The CDR3 contains 12 residues.

There are a few counts of this clonotype. This chain joins TRBV7-2 and TRBJ1-2, with a weak D call TRBD1 (6 bases). CDR3 length: 14 residues. Germline V gives CDR1 SGHTA, CDR2 FQGNSA. The ends were cut back, 7 bases at V and 4 bases at J, with 16 bases in the middle. The CDR3: CASKSGGAPYGYTF. DNA of the CDR3: TGTGCCAGCAAATCCGGGGGGGCCCCCTATGGCTACACCTTC.

This clonotype came up a few times. The CDR3 protein is CASSGDRGLGGYTF. The CDR3 DNA reads as TGTGCCAGCAGCGGGGACAGGGGGCTGGGTGGCTACACCTTC. The chain employs TRBV9 and TRBJ1-2; 12 bases are a match to TRBD1. Germline values: CDR1 SGDLS, CDR2 YYNGEE. The CDR3 spans 14 residues. J lost 7 bases, V lost 3 bases, and 4 bases had no gene match.